This T cell receptor beta chain stems from a study of control samples from healthy donors and cancer patients. Assay: immunoSEQ multiplex PCR; the TCRdb copy retains only in-frame clones and omits some. The data contain some 95,000 clones, roughly 92% of them singletons. This CDR3 has 11 residues. From germline, CDR1 is DFQATT and CDR2 SNEGSKA (reference sequence). V was pared by 0 bases and J by 3 bases, with 3 bases between. The genes are TRBV20-1 and TRBJ2-7; D gene unclear. Sequencing was performed on blood. The origin of this receptor is a human donor in good health. The donor label of this sample is uncertain. CDR3: CSARDIYEQYF. CDR3 coding DNA: TGCAGTGCTAGAGACATCTACGAGCAGTACTTC.